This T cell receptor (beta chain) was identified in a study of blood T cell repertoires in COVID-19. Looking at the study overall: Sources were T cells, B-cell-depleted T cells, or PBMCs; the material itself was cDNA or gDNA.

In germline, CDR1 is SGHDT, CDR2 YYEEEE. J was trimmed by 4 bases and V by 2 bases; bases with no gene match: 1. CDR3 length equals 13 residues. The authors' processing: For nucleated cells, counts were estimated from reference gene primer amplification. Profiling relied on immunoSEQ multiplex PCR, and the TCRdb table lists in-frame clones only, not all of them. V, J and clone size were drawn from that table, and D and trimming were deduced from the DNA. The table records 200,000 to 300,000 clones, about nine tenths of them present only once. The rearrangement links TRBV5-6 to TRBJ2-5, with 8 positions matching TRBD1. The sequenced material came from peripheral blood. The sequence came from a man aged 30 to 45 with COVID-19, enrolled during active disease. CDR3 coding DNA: TGTGCCAGCAGCTTCGGACAGGGAGAGACCCAGTACTTC. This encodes CASSFGQGETQYF.